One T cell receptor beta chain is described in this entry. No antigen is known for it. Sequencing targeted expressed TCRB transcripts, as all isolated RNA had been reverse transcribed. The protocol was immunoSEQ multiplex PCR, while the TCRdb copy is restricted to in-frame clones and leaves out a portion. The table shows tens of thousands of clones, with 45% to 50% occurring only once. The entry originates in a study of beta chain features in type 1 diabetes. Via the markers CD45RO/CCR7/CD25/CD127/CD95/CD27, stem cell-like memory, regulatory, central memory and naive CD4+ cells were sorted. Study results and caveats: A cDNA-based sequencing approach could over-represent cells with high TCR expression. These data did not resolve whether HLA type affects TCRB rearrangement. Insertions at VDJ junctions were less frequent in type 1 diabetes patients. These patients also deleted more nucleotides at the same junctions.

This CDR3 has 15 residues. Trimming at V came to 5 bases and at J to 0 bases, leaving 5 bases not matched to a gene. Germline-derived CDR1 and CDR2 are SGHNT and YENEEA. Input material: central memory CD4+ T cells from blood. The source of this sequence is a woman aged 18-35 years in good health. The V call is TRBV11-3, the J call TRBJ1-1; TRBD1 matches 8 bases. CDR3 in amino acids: CASSGGTGMNTEAFF. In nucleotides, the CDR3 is TGTGCCAGCAGCGGAGGGACAGGCATGAACACTGAAGCTTTCTTT. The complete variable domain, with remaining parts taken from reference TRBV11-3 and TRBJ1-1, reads EAGVVQSPRYKIIEKKQPVAFWCNPISGHNTLYWYLQNLGQGPELLIRYENEEAVDDSQLPKDRFSAERLKGVDSTLKIQPAELGDSAVYLCASSGGTGMNTEAFFGQGTRLTVV.